One sample yielded the 15 T cell receptor beta chains listed below, sequenced in a study of CD8+CD57+ T cells in acquired aplastic anemia. The template for TCR beta VDJ and CDR3 sequence profiling was genomic DNA. TCRdb re-derived calls from the reads in MiXCR, one entry per CDR3 protein. The sample carries 200,000 or so distinct CDR3 sequences, around 65% recorded once. The sample was sorted CD4+, CD8+, or CD8+CD57+ T cells (not recorded which) from PBMCs. Source of these receptors: a human donor with severe aplastic anemia or a healthy control (not recorded which).

This clonotype was found a few times. This chain connects TRBV7-8 to TRBJ1-5; D unresolved. CDR1 is SGHVS and CDR2 is FQNEAQ in the germline V gene. The CDR3 totals 17 residues. Trimming stripped 2 bases from V and 0 bases from J, with 14 bases between. The CDR3 bases are TGTGCCAGCAGCTTAAGGTCACAGAGGGTTAGCAATCAGCCCCAGCATTTT. Translated: CASSLRSQRVSNQPQHF. The entire variable domain, with the rest obtained from reference TRBV7-8 and TRBJ1-5, is as follows: GAGVSQSPRYKVAKRGQDVALRCDPISGHVSLFWYQQALGQGPEFLTYFQNEAQLDKSGLPSDRFFAERPEGSVSTLKIQRTQQEDSAVYLCASSLRSQRVSNQPQHFGDGTRLSIL.

This clonotype was seen only a few times. The chain joins TRBV7-2 to TRBJ2-5; perhaps D is TRBD1 or TRBD2 (5 bases each). V lost 0 bases to trimming and J lost 4 bases, with 9 bases between them. This CDR3 region has 14 residues. The germline gives CDR1 SGHTA, CDR2 FQGNSA. The CDR3 region has the DNA TGTGCCAGCAGCTTAGCCGAGGGGCGAGAGACCCAGTACTTC. Its translation: CASSLAEGRETQYF.

This chain joins TRBV2 and TRBJ1-6; D not certain. The CDR3 has 12 residues. The germline gives CDR1 SNHLY, CDR2 FYNNEI. The germline V and J ends were trimmed by 2 bases and 9 bases, with 5 bases remaining between them. DNA for the CDR3: TGTGCCAGCAGTGAACAGAGTTCACCCCTCCACTTT. Translated: CASSEQSSPLHF.

This clonotype showed up many times. V and J are TRBV7-9 and TRBJ1-2; a possible D gene is TRBD1 (5 bases). This CDR3 is built from 16 residues. Trimming took off 3 bases at V and 4 bases at J, with 18 bases between the two ends. Germline assignment: CDR1 SEHNR and CDR2 FQNEAQ (reference sequence). This chain's CDR3 is CASSLGMTEHSYGYTF. CDR3 sequence (DNA): TGTGCCAGCAGCTTGGGGATGACAGAGCATAGCTATGGCTACACCTTC.

In its sample, this clonotype was seen a few times. The genes are TRBV7-2 and TRBJ1-2; 7 nucleotides line up with TRBD1. Per the germline V gene, CDR1 is SGHTA and CDR2 is FQGNSA. This CDR3 has 15 amino acids. V lost 4 bases and J lost 5; bases outside the gene matches: 10. Written as DNA, the CDR3 is TGTGCCAGCAGCTCCACAGGGGACGGAACTTATGGCTACACCTTC. Encoded protein: CASSSTGDGTYGYTF.

The gene calls are TRBV20-1 and TRBJ2-3, with unresolved D. V was trimmed by 6 bases and J by 0 bases, leaving 7 bases between them. The V gene's germline CDR1 is DFQATT and CDR2 SNEGSKA (reference sequence). The CDR3 loop spans 12 amino acids. CDR3 sequence: CSADGSTDTQYF. For the CDR3, the DNA is TGCAGTGCAGATGGGAGCACAGATACGCAGTATTTT.

The chain carries TRBV7-6 and TRBJ1-2; TRBD1 aligns across 8 bases. CDR1 and CDR2 (germline): SGHVS, FNYEAQ. The V and J ends lost 6 bases and 8 bases, in that order; junction bases with no gene match: 8. The CDR3 is 13 amino acids. The DNA for the CDR3 is TGTGCCAGCAGTTTCGGACAGGGACAGGGCTACACCTTC. The encoded protein is CASSFGQGQGYTF.

V and J are TRBV24-1 and TRBJ1-5, with TRBD1 identical over 8 bases. V gave up 3 bases and J gave up 2 bases; unmatched junction bases: 5. The germline V gene has CDR1 KGHDR and CDR2 SFDVKD. This CDR3 has 16 amino acids. The CDR3 here is CATSDDRGWGNQPQHF. CDR3 DNA: TGTGCCACCAGTGATGACAGGGGTTGGGGCAATCAGCCCCAGCATTTT.

The table lists this clonotype with many counts. As DNA, the CDR3 is TGCGCCAGCAGCCACGATCCAATCTCTGGAAACACCATATATTTT. Its translation is CASSHDPISGNTIYF. The J gene is TRBJ1-3, the V gene TRBV4-1; D not certain. The ends were cut back, 3 bases at V and 0 bases at J, with 9 bases in the middle. CDR1 is MGHRA and CDR2 is YSYEKL in the germline V gene. The CDR3 has 15 amino acids.

This clonotype has a handful of counts. A read error may be the cause here, since a much bigger clone is one base away. The genes are TRBV12-5 and TRBJ1-2; no definite D call. Germline V gives CDR1 LGHNT, CDR2 FRNRAP. The CDR3 loop spans 12 amino acids. CDR3: CASGPNNHGYTF. In DNA, the CDR3 is TGTGCTAGTGGGCCCAATAACCATGGCTACACCTTC.

V is TRBV19 and J is TRBJ1-5; no definite D call. The CDR3 sequence is 13 residues long. V was shortened by 4 bases and J by 0 bases, with 4 bases between the two germline ends. The V gene's germline CDR1 is LNHDA and CDR2 SQIVND (reference sequence). CDR3 amino acids: CASSTHSNQPQHF. The DNA for the CDR3 is TGTGCCAGTAGTACCCATAGCAATCAGCCCCAGCATTTT.

Many counts were recorded for this clonotype. The chain uses TRBV10-3 and TRBJ2-5, with TRBD2 as a possible D gene (5 bases). The CDR3 is made up of 14 amino acids. Germline lookup yields CDR1 ENHRY and CDR2 SYGVKD. Trimming removed 0 bases from V and 5 bases from J, with 10 bases in between. The CDR3 sequence: CAISESEGWETQYF. In nucleotides, the CDR3 is TGTGCCATCAGTGAGTCAGAGGGTTGGGAGACCCAGTACTTC.

This clonotype came up once. The chain carries TRBV7-2 and TRBJ1-6; D unresolved. The CDR3 totals 15 residues. The V gene lost 1 base and the J gene lost 7 bases, with 11 bases spanning the gap. Germline V gene sequence: CDR1 SGHTA, CDR2 FQGNSA. CDR3 residues: CASSLVGLQNSPLHF. The CDR3 DNA follows: TGTGCCAGCAGCTTAGTAGGCCTGCAAAATTCACCCCTCCACTTT.

V gene TRBV19 combines with J gene TRBJ2-2; D might be TRBD2 (6 bases). Germline V gene lookup returns CDR1 LNHDA and CDR2 SQIVND (reference sequence). CDR3 length: 13 residues. Trimming shortened V by 6 bases and J by 7 bases, and 12 bases separated the two germline ends. The CDR3 sequence: CASSSREVGELFF. CDR3 coding DNA: TGTGCCAGTAGCAGCAGGGAGGTCGGGGAGCTGTTTTTT. Combining the CDR3 with reference TRBV19 and TRBJ2-2 gives the whole variable domain DGGITQSPKYLFRKEGQNVTLSCEQNLNHDAMYWYRQDPGQGLRLIYYSQIVNDFQKGDIAEGYSVSREKKESFPLTVTSAQKNPTAFYLCASSSREVGELFFGEGSRLTVL.

Only a few counts were recorded for this clonotype. The chain carries TRBV24-1 and TRBJ1-2; no clear D gene. This CDR3 contains 11 residues. Trimming cost V 3 bases and J 4 bases, with 2 bases left between them. Germline CDR1 reads KGHDR; CDR2 reads SFDVKD. CDR3 nucleotide sequence: TGTGCCACCAGTGATCTCTATGGCTACACCTTC. Encoded protein: CATSDLYGYTF.